A single TCR beta chain is shown here with its context. The antigen is not known. This sample is drawn from a study of cytomegalovirus exposure and HLA in healthy donors. This CDR3 contains 16 residues. Trimming took 3 bases from V and 9 from J; bases not matched to a gene: 7. Germline loops: CDR1 SEHNR, CDR2 FQNEAQ (reference sequence). Amplification used 60 Vbeta primers and 13 Jbeta primers. Sequenced by immunoSEQ multiplex PCR; TCRdb stores in-frame clones only, minus some. The sample carries some 150,000 clones, 70% to 80% recorded once. Regarding the study as a whole: Across all donors, roughly uniform sequencing depth was an assumption of the presence/absence analyses. Most TCR sequences proved rare, with some public TCRs found in many donors.

Samples came from healthy bone marrow donors. The sequence came from a young man in good health and CMV-seronegative. The sequenced sample consisted of PBMCs. The chain is built from TRBV7-9 and TRBJ2-1; 14 bases line up with TRBD2. CDR3 protein: CASSLTSGRERIEQFF. The CDR3 DNA sequence: TGTGCCAGCAGCTTGACTAGCGGGAGGGAGCGGATTGAGCAGTTCTTC.